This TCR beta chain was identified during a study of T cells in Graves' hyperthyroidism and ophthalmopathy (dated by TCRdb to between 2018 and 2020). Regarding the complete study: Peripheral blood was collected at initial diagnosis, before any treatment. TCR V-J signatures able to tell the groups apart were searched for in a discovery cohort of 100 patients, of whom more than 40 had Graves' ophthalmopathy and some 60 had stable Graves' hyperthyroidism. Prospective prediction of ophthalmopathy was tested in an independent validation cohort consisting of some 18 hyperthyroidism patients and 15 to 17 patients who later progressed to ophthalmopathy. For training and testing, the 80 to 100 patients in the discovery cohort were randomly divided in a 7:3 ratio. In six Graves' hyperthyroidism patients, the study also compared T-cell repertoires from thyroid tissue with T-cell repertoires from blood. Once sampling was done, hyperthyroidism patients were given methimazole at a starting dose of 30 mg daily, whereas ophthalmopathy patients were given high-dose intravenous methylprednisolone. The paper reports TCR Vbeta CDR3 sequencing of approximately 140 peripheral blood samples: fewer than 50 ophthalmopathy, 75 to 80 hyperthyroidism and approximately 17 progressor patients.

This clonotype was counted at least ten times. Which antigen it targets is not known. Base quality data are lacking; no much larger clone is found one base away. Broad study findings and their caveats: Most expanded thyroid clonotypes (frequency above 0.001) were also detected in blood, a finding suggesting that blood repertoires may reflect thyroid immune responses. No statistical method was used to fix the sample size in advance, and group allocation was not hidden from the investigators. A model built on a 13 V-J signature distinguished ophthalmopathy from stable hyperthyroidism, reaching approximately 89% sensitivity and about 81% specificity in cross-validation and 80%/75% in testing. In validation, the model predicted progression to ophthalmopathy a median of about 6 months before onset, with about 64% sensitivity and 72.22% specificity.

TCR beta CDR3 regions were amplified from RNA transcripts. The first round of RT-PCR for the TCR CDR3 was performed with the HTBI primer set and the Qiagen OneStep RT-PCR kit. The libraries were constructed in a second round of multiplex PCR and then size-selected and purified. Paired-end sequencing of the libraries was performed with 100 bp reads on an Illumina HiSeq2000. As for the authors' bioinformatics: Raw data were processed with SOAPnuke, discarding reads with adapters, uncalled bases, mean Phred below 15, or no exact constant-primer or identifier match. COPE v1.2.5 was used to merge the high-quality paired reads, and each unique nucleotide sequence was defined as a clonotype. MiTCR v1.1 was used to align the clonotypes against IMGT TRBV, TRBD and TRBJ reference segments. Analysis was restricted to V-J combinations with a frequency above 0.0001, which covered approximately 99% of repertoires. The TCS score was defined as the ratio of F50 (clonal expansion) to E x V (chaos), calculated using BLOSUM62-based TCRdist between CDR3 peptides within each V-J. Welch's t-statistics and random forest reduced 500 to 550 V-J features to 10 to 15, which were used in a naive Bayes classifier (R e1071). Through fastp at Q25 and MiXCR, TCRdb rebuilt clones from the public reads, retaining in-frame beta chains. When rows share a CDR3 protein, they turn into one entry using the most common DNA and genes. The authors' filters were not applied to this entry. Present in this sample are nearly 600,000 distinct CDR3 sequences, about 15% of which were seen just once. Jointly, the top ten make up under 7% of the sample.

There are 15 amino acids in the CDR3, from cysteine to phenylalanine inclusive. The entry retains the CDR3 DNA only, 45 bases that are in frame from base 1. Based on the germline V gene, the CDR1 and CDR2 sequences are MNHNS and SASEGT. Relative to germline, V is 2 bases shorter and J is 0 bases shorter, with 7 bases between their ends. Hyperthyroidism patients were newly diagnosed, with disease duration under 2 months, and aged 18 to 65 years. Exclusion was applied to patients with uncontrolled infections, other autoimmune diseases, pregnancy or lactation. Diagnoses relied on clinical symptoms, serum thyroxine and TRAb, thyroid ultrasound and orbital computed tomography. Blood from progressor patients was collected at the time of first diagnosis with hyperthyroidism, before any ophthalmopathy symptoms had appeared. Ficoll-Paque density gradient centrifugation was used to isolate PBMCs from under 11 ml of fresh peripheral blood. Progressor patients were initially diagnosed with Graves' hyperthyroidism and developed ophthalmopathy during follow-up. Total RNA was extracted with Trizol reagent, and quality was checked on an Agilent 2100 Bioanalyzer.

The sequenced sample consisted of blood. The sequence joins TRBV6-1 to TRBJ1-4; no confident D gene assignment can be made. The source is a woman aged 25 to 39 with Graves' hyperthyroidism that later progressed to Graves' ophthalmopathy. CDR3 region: CASSEPAATNEKLFF. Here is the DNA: TGTGCCAGCAGTGAACCTGCAGCAACTAATGAAAAACTGTTTTTT.